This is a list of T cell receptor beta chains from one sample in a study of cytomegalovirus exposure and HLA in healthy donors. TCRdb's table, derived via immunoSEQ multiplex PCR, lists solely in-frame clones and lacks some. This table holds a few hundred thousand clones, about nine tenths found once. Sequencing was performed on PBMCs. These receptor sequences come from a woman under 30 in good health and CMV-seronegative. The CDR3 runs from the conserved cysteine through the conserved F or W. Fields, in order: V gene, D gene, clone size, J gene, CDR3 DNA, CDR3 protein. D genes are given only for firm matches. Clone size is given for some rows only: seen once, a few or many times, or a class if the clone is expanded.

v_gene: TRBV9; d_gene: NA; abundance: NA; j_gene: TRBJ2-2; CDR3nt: TGTGCCAGCGCAAGGAGACAGGCGAACACCGGGGAGCTGTTTTTT; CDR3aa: CASARRQANTGELFF
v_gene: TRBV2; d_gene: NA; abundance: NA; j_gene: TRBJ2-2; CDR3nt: TGTGCCAGCAGGGAGACGAACACCGGGGAGCTGTTTTTT; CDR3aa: CASRETNTGELFF
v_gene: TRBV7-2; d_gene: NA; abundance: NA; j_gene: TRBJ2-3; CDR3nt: TGTGCCAGCAGCAATAGCGGAGTTACGCAGTATTTT; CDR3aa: CASSNSGVTQYF
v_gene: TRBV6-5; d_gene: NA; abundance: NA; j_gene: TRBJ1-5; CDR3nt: TGTGCCAGCAGTGTCAGGGGTAATAGCAATCAGCCCCAGCATTTT; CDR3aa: CASSVRGNSNQPQHF
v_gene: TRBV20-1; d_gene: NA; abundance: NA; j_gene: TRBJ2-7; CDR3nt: TGCAGTGTTAGGGCTTCCTACGAGCAGTACTTC; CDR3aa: CSVRASYEQYF
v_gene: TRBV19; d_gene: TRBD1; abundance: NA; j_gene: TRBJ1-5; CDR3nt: TGTGCCAGTAGTATCGGCCAGGGGGTCAATCAGCCCCAGCATTTT; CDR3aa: CASSIGQGVNQPQHF
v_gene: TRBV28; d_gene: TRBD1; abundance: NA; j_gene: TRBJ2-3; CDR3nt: TGTGCCAGCAGTCCGCGAGGGACAGGGGTTTCAGATACGCAGTATTTT; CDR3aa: CASSPRGTGVSDTQYF
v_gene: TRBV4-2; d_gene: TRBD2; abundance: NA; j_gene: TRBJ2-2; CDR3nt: TGTGCCAGCACCAAAGAACCCGGGACTAGCGGGCTCGGGGAGCTGTTTTTT; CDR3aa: CASTKEPGTSGLGELFF
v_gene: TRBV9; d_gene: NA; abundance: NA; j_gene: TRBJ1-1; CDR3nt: TGTGCCAGCAGCGTAGTAGGGGAGAACACTGAAGCTTTCTTT; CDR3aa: CASSVVGENTEAFF
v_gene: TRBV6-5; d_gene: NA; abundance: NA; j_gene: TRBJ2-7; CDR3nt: TGTGCCAGCAGGCGGACAGACTCCTACGAGCAGTACTTC; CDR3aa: CASRRTDSYEQYF
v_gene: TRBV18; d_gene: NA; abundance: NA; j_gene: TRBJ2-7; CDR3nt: TGTGCCAGCTCACCACCCTTACAGGGACTAAATTCCTACGAGCAGTACTTC; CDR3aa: CASSPPLQGLNSYEQYF
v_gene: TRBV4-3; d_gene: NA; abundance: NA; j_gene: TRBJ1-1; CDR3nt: TGCGCCAGCAGCCAAGAGTTAACAGGACTAAACACTGAAGCTTTCTTT; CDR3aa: CASSQELTGLNTEAFF
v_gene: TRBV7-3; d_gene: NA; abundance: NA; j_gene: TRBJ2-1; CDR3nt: TGTGCCAGCACGGACAGTTCGTACAATGAGCAGTTCTTC; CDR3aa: CASTDSSYNEQFF
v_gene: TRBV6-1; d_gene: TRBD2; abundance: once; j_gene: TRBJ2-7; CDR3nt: TGTGCCAGCAGAGGTGCGGGAGGAGTCTACGAGCAGTACTTC; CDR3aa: CASRGAGGVYEQYF
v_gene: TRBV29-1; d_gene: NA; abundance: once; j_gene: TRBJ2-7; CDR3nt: TGCAGCGTCGGGGAACAGGGCTACGAGCAGTACTTC; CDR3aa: CSVGEQGYEQYF
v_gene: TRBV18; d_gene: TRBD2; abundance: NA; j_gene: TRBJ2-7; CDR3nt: TGTGCCAGCTCATCCTCTAGCGGGGCCTACGAGCAGTACTTC; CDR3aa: CASSSSSGAYEQYF
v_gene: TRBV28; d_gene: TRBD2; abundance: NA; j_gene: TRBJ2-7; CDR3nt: TGTGCCAGCTCCCCCTCCGGGACTAGCCACCTAAGGGGCTTGTACTTC; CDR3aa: CASSPSGTSHLRGLYF
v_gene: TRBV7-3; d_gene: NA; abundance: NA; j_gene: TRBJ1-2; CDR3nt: TGTGCCAGCAGCTTACAGGCTAACTATGGCTACACCTTC; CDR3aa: CASSLQANYGYTF
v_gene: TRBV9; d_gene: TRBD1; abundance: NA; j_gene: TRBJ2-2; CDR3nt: TGTGCCAGCAGTGCACCGGGACAGGGTACCACCGGGGAGCTGTTTTTT; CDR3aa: CASSAPGQGTTGELFF
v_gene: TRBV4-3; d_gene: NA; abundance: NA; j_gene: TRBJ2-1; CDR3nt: TGCGCCAGCAGCCAAGAGACTAGGGAGAAGATTGAGCAGTTCTTC; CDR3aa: CASSQETREKIEQFF
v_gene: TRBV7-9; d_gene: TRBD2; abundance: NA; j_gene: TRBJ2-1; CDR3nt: TGTGCCAGCAGCGACCGGATGGGACTAGCGGACAATGAGCAGTTCTTC; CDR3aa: CASSDRMGLADNEQFF
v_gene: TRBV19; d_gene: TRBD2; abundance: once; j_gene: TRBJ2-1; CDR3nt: TGTGCCAGTAGCCTCTTGGGGGGGACTCAGTTCTTC; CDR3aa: CASSLLGGTQFF
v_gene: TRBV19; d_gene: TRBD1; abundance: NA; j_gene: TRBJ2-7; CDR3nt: TGTGCCAGTACCGGGACAGGGGTGGCGGGCTCCTACGAGCAGTACTTC; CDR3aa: CASTGTGVAGSYEQYF
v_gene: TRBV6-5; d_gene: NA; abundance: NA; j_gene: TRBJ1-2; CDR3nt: TGTGCCAGCAGTACGCAGGGTCGAGGCTATGGCTACACCTTC; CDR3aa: CASSTQGRGYGYTF
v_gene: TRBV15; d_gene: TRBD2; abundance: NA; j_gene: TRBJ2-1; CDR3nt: TGTGCCACCAGCAAACCGGGACTAGTAATCCATGAGCAGTTCTTC; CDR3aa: CATSKPGLVIHEQFF
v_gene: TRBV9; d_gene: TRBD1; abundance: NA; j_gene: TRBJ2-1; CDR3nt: TGTGCCAGCAGCGTAGGCCAGGGGGACAATGAGCAGTTCTTC; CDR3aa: CASSVGQGDNEQFF
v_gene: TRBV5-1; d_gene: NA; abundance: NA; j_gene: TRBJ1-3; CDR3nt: TGCGCCAGCAGCCGTACAGGGTTAGATGGAAACACCATATATTTT; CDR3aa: CASSRTGLDGNTIYF
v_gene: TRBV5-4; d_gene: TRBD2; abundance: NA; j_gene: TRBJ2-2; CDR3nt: TGTGCCAGCAGCTTGGACCCGGGAGGAAAGACCGGGGAGCTGTTTTTT; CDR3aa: CASSLDPGGKTGELFF
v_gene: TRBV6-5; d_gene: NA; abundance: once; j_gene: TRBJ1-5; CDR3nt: TGTGCCAGCAGTAAACAGGGTAATCAGCCCCAGCATTTT; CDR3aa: CASSKQGNQPQHF
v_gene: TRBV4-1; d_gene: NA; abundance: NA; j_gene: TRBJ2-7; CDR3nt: TGCGCCAGCAGCCCTGTGGGCAGCGGCTCCTACGAGCAGTACTTC; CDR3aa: CASSPVGSGSYEQYF
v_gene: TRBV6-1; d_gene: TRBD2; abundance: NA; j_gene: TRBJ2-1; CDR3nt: TGTGCCAGCAGTGAAGGGCTAGCGGGACTTTACAATGAGCAGTTCTTC; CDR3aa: CASSEGLAGLYNEQFF
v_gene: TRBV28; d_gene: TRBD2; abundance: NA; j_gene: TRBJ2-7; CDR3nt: TGTGCCACCACACCCGGGACTAGCGGGAGCTTAGGGTACGAGCAGTACTTC; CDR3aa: CATTPGTSGSLGYEQYF
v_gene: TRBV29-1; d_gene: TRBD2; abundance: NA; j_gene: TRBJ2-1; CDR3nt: TGCAGCCCCAGGACTAGCGGGAGTGCTGAGCAGTTCTTC; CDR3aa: CSPRTSGSAEQFF
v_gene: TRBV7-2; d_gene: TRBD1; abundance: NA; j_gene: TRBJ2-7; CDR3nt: TGTGCCAGCAGCTCCGACAGGGACCGCGAGCAGTACTTC; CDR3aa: CASSSDRDREQYF
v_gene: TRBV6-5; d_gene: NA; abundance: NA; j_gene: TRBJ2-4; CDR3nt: TGTGCCAGCAGTAGGACAGAGAAAAACATTCAGTACTTC; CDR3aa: CASSRTEKNIQYF
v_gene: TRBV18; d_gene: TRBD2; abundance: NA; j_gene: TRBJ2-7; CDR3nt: TGTGCCAGCTCACCAGGCGGGAGCTCCTACGAGCAGTACTTC; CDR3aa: CASSPGGSSYEQYF
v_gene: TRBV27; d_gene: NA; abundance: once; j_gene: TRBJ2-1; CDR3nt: TGTGCCAGCAGCCTCCTAGCTCGGGCGGGCTTCAACAATGAGCAGTTCTTC; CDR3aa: CASSLLARAGFNNEQFF
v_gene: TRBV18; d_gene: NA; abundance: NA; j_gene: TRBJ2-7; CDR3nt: TGTGCCAGCTCACAGGGGCCACTCTCCTACGAGCAGTACTTC; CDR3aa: CASSQGPLSYEQYF
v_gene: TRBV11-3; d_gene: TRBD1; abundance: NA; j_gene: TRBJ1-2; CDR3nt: TGTGCCAGCAGCCAAGGACAGGGAGAGAACTATGGCTACACCTTC; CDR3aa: CASSQGQGENYGYTF
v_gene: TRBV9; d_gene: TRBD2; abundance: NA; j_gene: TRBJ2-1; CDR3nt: TGTGCCAGCAGCCAGACTAGCGGGGACTACAATGAGCAGTTCTTC; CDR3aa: CASSQTSGDYNEQFF
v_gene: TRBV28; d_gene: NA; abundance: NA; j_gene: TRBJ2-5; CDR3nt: TGTGCCAGCAGTCACGACAGCTGGGAGACCCAGTACTTC; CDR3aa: CASSHDSWETQYF
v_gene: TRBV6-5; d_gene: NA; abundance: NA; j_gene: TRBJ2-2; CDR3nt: TGTGCCAGCAAAGAGGGTGGACGCACCGGGGAGCTGTTTTTT; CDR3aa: CASKEGGRTGELFF
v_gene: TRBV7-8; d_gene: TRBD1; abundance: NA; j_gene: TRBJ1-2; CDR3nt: TGTGCCAGCAGCTTGTCTACAGGGGGCCCCGGCTATGGCTACACCTTC; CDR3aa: CASSLSTGGPGYGYTF
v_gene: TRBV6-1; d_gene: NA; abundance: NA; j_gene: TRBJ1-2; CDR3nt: TGTGCCAGCACCGGAGGGGAGGGTTGGGACTATGGCTACACCTTC; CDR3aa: CASTGGEGWDYGYTF
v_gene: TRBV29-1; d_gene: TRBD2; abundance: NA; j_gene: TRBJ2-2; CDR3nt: TGCAGCGTCTCTAGCGGGAGTTTCCCCACCGGGGAGCTGTTTTTT; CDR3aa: CSVSSGSFPTGELFF
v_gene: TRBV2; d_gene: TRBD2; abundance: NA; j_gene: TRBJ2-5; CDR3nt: TGTGCCAGCAGGAGAACCGGGGCTAGCGGGAGTTCCCCGGCGGAGACCCAGTACTTC; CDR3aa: CASRRTGASGSSPAETQYF
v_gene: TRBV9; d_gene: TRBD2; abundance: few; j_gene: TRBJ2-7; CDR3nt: TGTGCCAGCAGCTTCTCAGCGGGAGGCCACGAGCAGTACTTC; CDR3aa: CASSFSAGGHEQYF
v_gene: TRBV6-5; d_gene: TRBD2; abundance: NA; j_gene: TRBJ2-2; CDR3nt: TGTGCCACTGAGCGGGGGGGGACCGGGGAGCTGTTTTTT; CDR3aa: CATERGGTGELFF
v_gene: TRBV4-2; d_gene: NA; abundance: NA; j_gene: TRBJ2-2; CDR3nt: TGTGCCAGCAGCCCAGCGCTCGCGGGCCGGGGGGAGCTGTTTTTT; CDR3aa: CASSPALAGRGELFF
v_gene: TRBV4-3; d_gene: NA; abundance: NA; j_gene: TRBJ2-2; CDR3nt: TGCGCCAGCAGCCCCGGTCACACCGGGGAGCTGTTTTTT; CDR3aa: CASSPGHTGELFF
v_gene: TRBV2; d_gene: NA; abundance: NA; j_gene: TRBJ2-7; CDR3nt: TGTGCCGTACAGCTACAGGGCTACGAGCAGTACTTC; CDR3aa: CAVQLQGYEQYF
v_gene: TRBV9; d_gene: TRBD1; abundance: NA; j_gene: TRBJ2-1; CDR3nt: TGTGCCAGCAGCGTAACAGGGGTTGGTGAGCAGTTCTTC; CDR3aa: CASSVTGVGEQFF
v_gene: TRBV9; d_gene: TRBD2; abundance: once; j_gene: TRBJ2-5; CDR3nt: TGTGCCAGCAGTCCTGGAGCGGGAGGGCCTAGTAGGGAGACCCAGTACTTC; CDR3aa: CASSPGAGGPSRETQYF
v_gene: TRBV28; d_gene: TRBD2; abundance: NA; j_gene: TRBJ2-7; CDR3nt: TGTGCCAGCATTGGGACTAGCGGGAGGGCAAGATACGAGCAGTACTTC; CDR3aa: CASIGTSGRARYEQYF
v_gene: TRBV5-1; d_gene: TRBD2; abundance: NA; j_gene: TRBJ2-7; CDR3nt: TGCGCCAGCAGCGGACTAGCCCCGTACGAGCAGTACTTC; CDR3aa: CASSGLAPYEQYF
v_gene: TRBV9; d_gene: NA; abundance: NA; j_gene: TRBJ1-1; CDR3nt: TGTGCCAGCAGCGTAGGAGGCATGAACACTGAAGCTTTCTTT; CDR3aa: CASSVGGMNTEAFF
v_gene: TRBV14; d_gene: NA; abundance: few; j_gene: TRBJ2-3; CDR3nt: TGTGCCAGCAGCTTCCTGGCCGGGACTGACACAGATACGCAGTATTTT; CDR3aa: CASSFLAGTDTDTQYF